This T cell receptor beta chain appears in the sequencing data of a study of metastatic and nonmetastatic thyroid tumors (dated by TCRdb to the early 2020s). Turning to the overall study: Repertoires from peripheral blood and from tumor or nodule tissue samples of malignant and benign thyroid patients were compared. Beyond this particular receptor, the publication reports: In both blood and tumor samples, TCR beta diversity was reported to be significantly higher in malignant tumors than in benign nodules.

The method behind the library was PCR. Sequencing took place on an Illumina HiSeq 4000. The TCR beta-chain CDR3 region of each patient was profiled by high-throughput sequencing. Processing in the source paper ran as follows. A classifier to discriminate distant-metastatic papillary thyroid cancer patients was built from CDR3 differences across clinicopathological groups. The Shannon index was used to measure repertoire diversity, and the Morisita-Horn index was used to measure how similar tumor and blood repertoires were. TCRdb took the public reads, trimmed them with fastp at Q25, ran MiXCR for clone calling and kept in-frame beta chains. The V and J calls were not made by the authors but by TCRdb's processing. The sample profile shows tens of thousands of clones; approximately 19% of them were found once. Of the sample, less than 25% falls within the top ten clones. On this clone itself: No antigen is known for it. Within one base of it there is no much larger clone, and no base qualities were kept.

None of the patients had been given any treatment before thyroid surgery. Patient clinical samples collected from about 2011 to 2019 were retrospectively analysed using T-cell receptor beta sequencing. Per the germline V gene, MDHEN is the CDR1 and SYDVKM is the CDR2. Germline trimming amounts to 1 base on V and 7 bases on J, with 16 as the count of junction bases outside the gene matches. Its CDR3 holds 18 amino acids, cysteine through phenylalanine. CDR3 DNA only is kept here, 54 bases in frame from base 1. The chain employs TRBV28 and TRBJ1-5; 7 central nucleotides agree with TRBD1. This TCR was recovered from a female donor with papillary thyroid cancer or a benign thyroid nodule (not recorded which). Some clones in this sample may be carry-over from other donors' samples. Specimen: blood. For the CDR3, the sequence is CASSLSGQVIISRQPQHF. The sequenced DNA is TGTGCCAGCAGTTTATCAGGACAGGTGATCATAAGTCGACAGCCCCAGCATTTT.